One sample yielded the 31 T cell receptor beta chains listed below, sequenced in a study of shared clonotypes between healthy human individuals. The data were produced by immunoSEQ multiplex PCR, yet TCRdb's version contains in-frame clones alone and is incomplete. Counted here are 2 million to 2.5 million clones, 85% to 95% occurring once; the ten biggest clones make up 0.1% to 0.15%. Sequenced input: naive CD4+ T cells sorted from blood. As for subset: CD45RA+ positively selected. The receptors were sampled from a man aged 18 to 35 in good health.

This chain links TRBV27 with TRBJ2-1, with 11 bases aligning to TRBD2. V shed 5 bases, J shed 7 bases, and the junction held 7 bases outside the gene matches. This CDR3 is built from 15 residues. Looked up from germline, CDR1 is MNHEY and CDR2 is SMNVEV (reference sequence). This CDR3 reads CASSPIAGGRNEQFF. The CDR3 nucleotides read TGTGCCAGCAGTCCCATAGCGGGAGGGAGAAATGAGCAGTTCTTC.

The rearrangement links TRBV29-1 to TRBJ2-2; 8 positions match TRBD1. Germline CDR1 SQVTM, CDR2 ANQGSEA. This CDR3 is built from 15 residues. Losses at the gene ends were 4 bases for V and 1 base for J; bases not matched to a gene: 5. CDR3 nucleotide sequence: TGCAGCGTTGGAGTCGACAGGGGGAACACCGGGGAGCTGTTTTTT. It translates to CSVGVDRGNTGELFF.

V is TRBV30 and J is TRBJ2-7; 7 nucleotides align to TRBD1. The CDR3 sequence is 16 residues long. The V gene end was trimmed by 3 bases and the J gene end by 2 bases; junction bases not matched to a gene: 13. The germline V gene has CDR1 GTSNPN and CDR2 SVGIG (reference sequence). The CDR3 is CAWRPPGAGGTYEQYF. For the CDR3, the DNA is TGTGCCTGGAGACCTCCTGGGGCAGGGGGAACCTACGAGCAGTACTTC.

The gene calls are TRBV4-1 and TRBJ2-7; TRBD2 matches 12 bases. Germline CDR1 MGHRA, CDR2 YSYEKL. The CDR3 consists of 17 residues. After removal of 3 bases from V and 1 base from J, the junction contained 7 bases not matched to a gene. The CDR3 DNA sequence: TGCGCCAGCAGCCATACTAGCGGGGGGCGCGCATCCTACGAGCAGTACTTC. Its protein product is CASSHTSGGRASYEQYF.

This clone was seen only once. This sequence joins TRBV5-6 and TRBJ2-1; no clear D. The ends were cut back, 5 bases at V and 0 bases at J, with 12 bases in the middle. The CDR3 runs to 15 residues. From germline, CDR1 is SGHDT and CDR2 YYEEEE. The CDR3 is CASRQHINSYNEQFF. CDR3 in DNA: TGTGCCAGCAGACAGCACATAAACTCCTACAATGAGCAGTTCTTC.

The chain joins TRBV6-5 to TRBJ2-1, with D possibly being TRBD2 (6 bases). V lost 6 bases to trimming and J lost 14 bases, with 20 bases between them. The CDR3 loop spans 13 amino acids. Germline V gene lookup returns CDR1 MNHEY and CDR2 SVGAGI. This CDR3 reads CASSLTGRAGKFF. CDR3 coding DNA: TGTGCCAGCAGCCTAACAGGCCGAGCGGGCAAGTTCTTC.

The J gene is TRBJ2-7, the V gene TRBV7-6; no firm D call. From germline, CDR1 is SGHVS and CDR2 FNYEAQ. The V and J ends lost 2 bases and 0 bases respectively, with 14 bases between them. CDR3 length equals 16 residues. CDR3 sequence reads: CASSLTSAVSSYEQYF. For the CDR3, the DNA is TGTGCCAGCAGCTTAACATCGGCGGTTAGCTCCTACGAGCAGTACTTC. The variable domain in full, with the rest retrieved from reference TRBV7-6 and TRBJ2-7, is GAGVSQSPRYKVTKRGQDVALRCDPISGHVSLYWYRQALGQGPEFLTYFNYEAQQDKSGLPNDRFSAERPEGSISTLTIQRTEQRDSAMYRCASSLTSAVSSYEQYFGPGTRLTVT.

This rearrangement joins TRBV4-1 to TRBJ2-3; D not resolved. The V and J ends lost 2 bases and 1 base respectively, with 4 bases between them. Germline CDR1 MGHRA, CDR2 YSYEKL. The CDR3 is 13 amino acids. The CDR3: CASSQLGTDTQYF. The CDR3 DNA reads TGCGCCAGCAGCCAACTGGGCACAGATACGCAGTATTTT.

The CDR3 sequence: CASSLMGLPGREQYF. The CDR3 DNA follows: TGTGCCAGCAGTTTAATGGGGCTCCCCGGACGCGAGCAGTACTTC. The rearrangement links TRBV27 to TRBJ2-7; tentative D call: TRBD1 (5 bases). Trimming shortened V by 2 bases and J by 6 bases, and 17 bases separated the two germline ends. CDR1 is MNHEY and CDR2 is SMNVEV in the germline V gene (reference sequence). The CDR3 consists of 15 residues.

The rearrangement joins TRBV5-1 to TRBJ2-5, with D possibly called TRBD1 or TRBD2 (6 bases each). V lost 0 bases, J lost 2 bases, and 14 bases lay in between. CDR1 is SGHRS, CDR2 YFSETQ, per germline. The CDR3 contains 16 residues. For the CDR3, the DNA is TGCGCCAGCAGCTTGGCCGGGGGCGGGGTGCAAGAGACCCAGTACTTC. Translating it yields CASSLAGGGVQETQYF.

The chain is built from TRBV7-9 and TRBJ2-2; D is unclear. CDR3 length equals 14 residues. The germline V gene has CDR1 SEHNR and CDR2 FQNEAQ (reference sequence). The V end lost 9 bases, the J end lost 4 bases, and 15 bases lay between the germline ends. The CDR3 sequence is CARPNPESTGELFF. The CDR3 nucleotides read TGTGCCAGACCCAATCCAGAGAGCACCGGGGAGCTGTTTTTT.

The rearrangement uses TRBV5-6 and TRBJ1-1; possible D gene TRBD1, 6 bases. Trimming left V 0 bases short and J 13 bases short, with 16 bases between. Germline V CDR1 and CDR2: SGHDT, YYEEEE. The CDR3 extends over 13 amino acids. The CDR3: CASSLGLPGAVFF. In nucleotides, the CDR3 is TGTGCCAGCAGCTTGGGGCTTCCAGGGGCGGTTTTCTTT. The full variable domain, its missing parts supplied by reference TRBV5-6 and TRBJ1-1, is DAGVTQSPTHLIKTRGQQVTLRCSPKSGHDTVSWYQQALGQGPQFIFQYYEEEERQRGNFPDRFSGHQFPNYSSELNVNALLLGDSALYLCASSLGLPGAVFFGQGTRLTVV.

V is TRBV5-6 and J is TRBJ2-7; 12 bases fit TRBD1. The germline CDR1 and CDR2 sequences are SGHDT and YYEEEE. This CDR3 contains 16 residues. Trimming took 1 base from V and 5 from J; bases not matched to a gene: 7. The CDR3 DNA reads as TGTGCCAGCAGCTTGAGAGGGACAGGGGGCTTCCACGAGCAGTACTTC. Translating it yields CASSLRGTGGFHEQYF.

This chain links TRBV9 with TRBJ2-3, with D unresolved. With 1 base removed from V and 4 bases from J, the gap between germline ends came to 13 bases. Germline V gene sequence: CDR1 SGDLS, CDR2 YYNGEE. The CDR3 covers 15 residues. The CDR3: CASSVSHTGSDTQYF. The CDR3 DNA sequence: TGTGCCAGCAGCGTAAGTCACACGGGCTCAGATACGCAGTATTTT.

This CDR3 reads CASSFLSGYEQYF. Written as DNA, the CDR3 is TGTGCCAGCAGCTTCCTCTCGGGGTACGAGCAGTACTTC. The gene calls are TRBV5-6 and TRBJ2-7, with a tentative D call TRBD2 (5 bases). The V gene lost 2 bases and the J gene lost 4 bases, with 10 bases spanning the gap. The CDR3 runs to 13 residues. Germline V gene data show CDR1 as SGHDT and CDR2 as YYEEEE. The whole variable domain, remainder taken from reference TRBV5-6 and TRBJ2-7, is DAGVTQSPTHLIKTRGQQVTLRCSPKSGHDTVSWYQQALGQGPQFIFQYYEEEERQRGNFPDRFSGHQFPNYSSELNVNALLLGDSALYLCASSFLSGYEQYFGPGTRLTVT.

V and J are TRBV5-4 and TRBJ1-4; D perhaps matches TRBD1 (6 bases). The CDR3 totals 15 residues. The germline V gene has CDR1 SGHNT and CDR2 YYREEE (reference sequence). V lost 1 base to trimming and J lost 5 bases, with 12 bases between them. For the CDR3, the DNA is TGTGCCAGCAGCTTGAGCGGGGGGCGAAATGAAAAACTGTTTTTT. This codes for CASSLSGGRNEKLFF.

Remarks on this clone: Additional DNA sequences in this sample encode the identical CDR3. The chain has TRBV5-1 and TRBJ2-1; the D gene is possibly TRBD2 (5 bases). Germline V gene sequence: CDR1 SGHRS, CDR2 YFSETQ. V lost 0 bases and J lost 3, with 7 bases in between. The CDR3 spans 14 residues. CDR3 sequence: CASSLDTSYNEQFF. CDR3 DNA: TGCGCCAGCAGCTTGGATACTAGCTACAATGAGCAGTTCTTC.

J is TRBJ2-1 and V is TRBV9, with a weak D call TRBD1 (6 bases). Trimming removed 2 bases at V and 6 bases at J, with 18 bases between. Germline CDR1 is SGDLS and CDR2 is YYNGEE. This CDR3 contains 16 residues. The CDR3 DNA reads TGTGCCAGCAGCGTGGGCCGGGACACAGGGTTCAATGAGCAGTTCTTC. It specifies CASSVGRDTGFNEQFF.

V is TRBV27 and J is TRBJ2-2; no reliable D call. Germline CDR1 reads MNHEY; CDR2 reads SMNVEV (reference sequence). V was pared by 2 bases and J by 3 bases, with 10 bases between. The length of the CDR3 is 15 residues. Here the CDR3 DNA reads TGTGCCAGCAGTTTAAGGGTCGCGGACACCGGGGAGCTGTTTTTT. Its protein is CASSLRVADTGELFF.

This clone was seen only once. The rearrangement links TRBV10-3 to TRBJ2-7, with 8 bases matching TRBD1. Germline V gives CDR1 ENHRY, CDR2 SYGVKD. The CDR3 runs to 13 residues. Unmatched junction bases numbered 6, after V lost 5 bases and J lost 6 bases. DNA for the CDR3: TGTGCCATCAGTCGATCAGGGGGCCTCGAGCAGTACTTC. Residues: CAISRSGGLEQYF.

The chain's CDR3 is CASSDTGAMNTGELFF. As DNA, the CDR3 is TGTGCCAGCAGTGACACAGGGGCTATGAACACCGGGGAGCTGTTTTTT. The chain combines TRBV2 with TRBJ2-2, with 7 bases matching TRBD1. This CDR3 contains 16 residues. V lost 3 bases and J lost 1; bases outside the gene matches: 5. CDR1 is SNHLY and CDR2 is FYNNEI in the germline V gene.

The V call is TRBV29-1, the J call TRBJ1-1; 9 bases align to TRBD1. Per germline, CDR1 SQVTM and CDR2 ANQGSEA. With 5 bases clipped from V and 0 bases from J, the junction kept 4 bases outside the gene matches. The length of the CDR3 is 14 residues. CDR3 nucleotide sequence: TGCAGCGTTTGGACAGGGGTCATGAACACTGAAGCTTTCTTT. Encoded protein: CSVWTGVMNTEAFF.

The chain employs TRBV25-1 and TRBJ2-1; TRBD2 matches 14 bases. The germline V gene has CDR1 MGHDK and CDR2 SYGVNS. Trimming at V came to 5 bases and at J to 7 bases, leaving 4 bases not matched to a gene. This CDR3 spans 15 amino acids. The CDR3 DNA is TGTGCCAGCAGTCGACTAGCGGGGGGGCCAAATGAGCAGTTCTTC. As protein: CASSRLAGGPNEQFF.

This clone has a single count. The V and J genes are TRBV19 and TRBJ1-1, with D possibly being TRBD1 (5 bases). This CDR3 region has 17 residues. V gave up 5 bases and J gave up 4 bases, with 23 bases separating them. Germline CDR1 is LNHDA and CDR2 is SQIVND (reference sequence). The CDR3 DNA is TGTGCCAGTAGTGCCCAAAGATCGGGGCAGGGCAGCACTGAAGCTTTCTTT. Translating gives CASSAQRSGQGSTEAFF.

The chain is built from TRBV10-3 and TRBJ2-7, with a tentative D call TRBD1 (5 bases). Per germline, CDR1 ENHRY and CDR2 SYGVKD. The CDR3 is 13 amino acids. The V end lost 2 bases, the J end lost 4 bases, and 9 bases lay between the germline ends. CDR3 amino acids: CAISEARAYEQYF. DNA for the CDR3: TGTGCCATCAGTGAGGCCAGGGCTTACGAGCAGTACTTC.

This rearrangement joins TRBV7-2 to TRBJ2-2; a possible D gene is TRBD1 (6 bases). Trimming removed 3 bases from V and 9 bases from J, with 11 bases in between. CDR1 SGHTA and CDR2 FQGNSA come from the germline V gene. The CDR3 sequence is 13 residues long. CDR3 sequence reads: CASSLRGWRELFF. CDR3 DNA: TGTGCCAGCAGCTTGAGGGGGTGGAGGGAGCTGTTTTTT.

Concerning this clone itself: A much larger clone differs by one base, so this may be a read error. CDR3 coding DNA: TGCAGCGGAGTAGGGGGGGCCAACACTGGAGCTTTCTTT. Amino acids: CSGVGGANTGAFF. This rearrangement joins TRBV29-1 to TRBJ1-1; D might be TRBD1 (6 bases). The CDR3 runs to 13 residues. Germline loops: CDR1 SQVTM, CDR2 ANQGSEA.

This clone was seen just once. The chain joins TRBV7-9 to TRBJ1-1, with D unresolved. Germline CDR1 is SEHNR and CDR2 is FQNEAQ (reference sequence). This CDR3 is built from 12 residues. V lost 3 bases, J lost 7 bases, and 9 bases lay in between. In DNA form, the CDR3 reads TGTGCCAGCAGCTTTGGGTTTGGTGAAGCTTTCTTT. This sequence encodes CASSFGFGEAFF.

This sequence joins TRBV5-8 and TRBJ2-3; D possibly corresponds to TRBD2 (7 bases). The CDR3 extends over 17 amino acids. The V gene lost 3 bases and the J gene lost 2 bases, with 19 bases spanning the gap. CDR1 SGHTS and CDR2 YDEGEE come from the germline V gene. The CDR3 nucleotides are TGTGCCAGCAGCTATGGCCGGGGGGCGCGGGACACAGATACGCAGTATTTT. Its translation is CASSYGRGARDTDTQYF.

CDR3 sequence (DNA): TGCGCCAGCAGTCAGGGGGATTCTTGGTACGAGCAGTACTTC. Encoded protein: CASSQGDSWYEQYF. The V gene is TRBV5-1, the J gene TRBJ2-7, with TRBD1 identical over 7 bases. This CDR3 contains 14 residues. The V segment lost 5 bases and the J segment 4 bases; nucleotides outside the gene matches: 9. The germline V gene encodes CDR1 SGHRS and CDR2 YFSETQ.

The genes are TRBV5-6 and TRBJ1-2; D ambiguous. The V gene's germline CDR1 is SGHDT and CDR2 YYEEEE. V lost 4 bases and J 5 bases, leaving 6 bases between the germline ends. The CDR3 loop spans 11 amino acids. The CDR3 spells CASSQNYGYTF. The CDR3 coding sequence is TGTGCCAGCAGCCAGAATTATGGCTACACCTTC.